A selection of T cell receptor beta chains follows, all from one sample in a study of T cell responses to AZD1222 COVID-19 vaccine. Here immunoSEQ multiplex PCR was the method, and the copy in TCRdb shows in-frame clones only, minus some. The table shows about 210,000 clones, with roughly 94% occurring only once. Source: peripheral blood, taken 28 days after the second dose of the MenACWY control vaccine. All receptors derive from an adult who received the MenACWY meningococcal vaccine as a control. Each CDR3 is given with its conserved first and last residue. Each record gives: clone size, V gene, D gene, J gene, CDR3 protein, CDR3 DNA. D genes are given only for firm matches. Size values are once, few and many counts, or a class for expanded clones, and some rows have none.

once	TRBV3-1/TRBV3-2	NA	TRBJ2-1	CASSQGTYGPQFF	TGTGCCAGCAGCCAGGGGACGTATGGACCGCAGTTCTTC
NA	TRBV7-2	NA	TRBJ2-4	CASSLPGIAKNIQYF	TGTGCCAGCAGCTTACCTGGGATTGCCAAAAACATTCAGTACTTC
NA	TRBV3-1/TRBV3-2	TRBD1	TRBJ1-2	CASSQEGTAIERGYTF	TGTGCCAGCAGCCAGGAAGGGACAGCAATAGAAAGGGGCTACACCTTC
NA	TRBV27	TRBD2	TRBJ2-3	CATRPAGGPDTQYF	TGTGCCACCAGACCAGCGGGAGGGCCAGATACGCAGTATTTT
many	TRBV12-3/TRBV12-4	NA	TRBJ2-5	CASSRSPETQYF	TGTGCCAGCAGCCGAAGCCCGGAGACCCAGTACTTC
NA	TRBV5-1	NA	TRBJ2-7	CASRDSSSYEQYF	TGCGCCAGCAGGGACAGCAGCTCCTACGAGCAGTACTTC
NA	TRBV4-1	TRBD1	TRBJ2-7	CASSPRTGSSYEQYF	TGCGCCAGCAGCCCGAGGACAGGCTCCTCCTACGAGCAGTACTTC
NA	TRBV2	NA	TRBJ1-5	CASTLRHGNQPQHF	TGTGCCAGCACCTTGAGACACGGGAATCAGCCCCAGCATTTT
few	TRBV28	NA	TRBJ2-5	CASSLRSVEQETQYF	TGTGCCAGCAGCTTACGATCCGTAGAACAAGAGACCCAGTACTTC
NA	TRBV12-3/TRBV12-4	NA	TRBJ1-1	CASRLDQGTEAFF	TGTGCCAGCAGGTTGGACCAGGGGACTGAAGCTTTCTTT
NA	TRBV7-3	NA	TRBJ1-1	CASSLTGADGEAFF	TGTGCCAGCAGCTTAACAGGGGCCGACGGTGAAGCTTTCTTT
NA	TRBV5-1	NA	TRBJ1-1	CASRGDGFEAFF	TGCGCCAGCAGGGGGGACGGATTTGAAGCTTTCTTT
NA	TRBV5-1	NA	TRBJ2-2	CASSFIEVGTGELFF	TGCGCCAGCAGCTTTATTGAGGTTGGGACCGGGGAGCTGTTTTTT
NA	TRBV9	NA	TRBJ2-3	CASSVEVFGRGSDTQYF	TGTGCCAGCAGCGTAGAAGTCTTTGGGCGGGGATCAGATACGCAGTATTTT
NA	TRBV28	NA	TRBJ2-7	CASSLFGDRAPYF	TGTGCCAGCAGTTTATTCGGAGACCGGGCCCCGTACTTC
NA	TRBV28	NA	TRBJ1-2	CASSFRDRRGSYGYTF	TGTGCCAGCAGTTTTCGGGACCGGAGAGGGAGCTATGGCTACACCTTC
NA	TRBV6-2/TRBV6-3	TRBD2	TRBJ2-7	CASSYSNFRLAGDEQYF	TGTGCCAGCAGTTACTCGAACTTTCGGCTAGCGGGAGACGAGCAGTACTTC
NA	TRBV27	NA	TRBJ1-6	CASSLFPPQSYNSPLHF	TGTGCCAGCAGTTTATTCCCACCACAGAGTTATAATTCACCCCTCCACTTT
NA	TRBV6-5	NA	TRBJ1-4	CASSYRQRVGGEKLFF	TGTGCCAGCAGTTACCGGCAAAGAGTGGGAGGCGAAAAACTGTTTTTT
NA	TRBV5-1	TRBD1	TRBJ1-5	CASSSGTGSNQPQHF	TGCGCCAGCAGCAGCGGGACAGGTAGCAATCAGCCCCAGCATTTT
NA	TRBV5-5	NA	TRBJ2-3	CASSVGTTTTDTQYF	TGTGCCAGCAGCGTCGGGACCACAACCACAGATACGCAGTATTTT
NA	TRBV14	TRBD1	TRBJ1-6	CASSHRTGAYNSPLHF	TGTGCCAGCAGCCACAGAACAGGGGCCTATAATTCACCCCTCCACTTT
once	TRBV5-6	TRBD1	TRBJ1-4	CASSRRTGGVRVNEKLFF	TGTGCCAGCAGCAGAAGGACAGGGGGCGTGAGGGTTAATGAAAAACTGTTTTTT
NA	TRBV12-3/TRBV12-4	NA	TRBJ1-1	CASSNQWNTEAFF	TGTGCCAGCAGTAATCAATGGAACACTGAAGCTTTCTTT
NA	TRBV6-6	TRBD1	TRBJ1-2	CASSKGTGQSGYTF	TGTGCCAGCAGTAAGGGGACAGGACAGAGTGGCTACACCTTC
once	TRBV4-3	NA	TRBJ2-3	CASSQDGAGEGTDTQYF	TGCGCCAGCAGCCAAGATGGGGCAGGGGAGGGCACAGATACGCAGTATTTT
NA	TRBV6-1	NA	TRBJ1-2	CASSEGDTLYGNYGYTF	TGTGCCAGCAGTGAAGGGGACACCCTGTACGGTAACTATGGCTACACCTTC
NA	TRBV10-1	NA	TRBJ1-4	CASRSYQNTNEKLFF	TGCGCCAGCAGGAGCTACCAGAACACTAATGAAAAACTGTTTTTT
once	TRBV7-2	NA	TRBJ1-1	CASSVNTEAFF	TGTGCCAGCAGCGTGAACACTGAAGCTTTCTTT
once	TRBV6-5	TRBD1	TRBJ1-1	CASSYLTGATEAFF	TGTGCCAGCAGTTACCTCACAGGGGCCACTGAAGCTTTCTTT
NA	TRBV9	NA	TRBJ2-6	CASGTSGANVLTF	TGTGCCAGCGGGACATCTGGGGCCAACGTCCTGACTTTC
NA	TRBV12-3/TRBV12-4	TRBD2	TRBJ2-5	CASSQRGTQYF	TGTGCCAGCAGCCAGCGGGGGACCCAGTACTTC